This TCR beta chain was sequenced for a study of Ad26.COV2.S vaccination and SARS-CoV-2 variants. Findings and limits, study-wide: The authors reported substantial breadth in spike-specific CD8+ and CD4+ T cell responses after vaccination. Individuals receiving vaccine had higher spike-specific TCR breadth than placebo recipients did.

To note about this clone: Its specificity is not known.

The treatment is: 15 to 20 received Ad26.COV2.S at low or high dose, single or two shots; roughly five received placebo; per-sample allocation not given. The samples were gathered on day 63 after the first injection of vaccine or placebo. This CDR3 has 12 amino acids. Deletions cut 6 bases from V and 0 bases from J, with 5 bases between. CDR1 is SNHLY and CDR2 is FYNNEI in the germline V gene. Method: immunoSEQ multiplex PCR; TCRdb's copy keeps in-frame clones and lacks some. Among about 350,000 clones listed, around nine tenths were seen once. The receptor was isolated from a person between 18 and 60 years old who received the Ad26.COV2.S COVID-19 vaccine or a placebo. Source: peripheral blood, taken in a trial of Ad26.COV2.S vaccine versus placebo. The rearrangement uses TRBV2 and TRBJ2-5; D is unclear. In DNA, the CDR3 is TGTGCCAGCAGGCCGGACCAAGAGACCCAGTACTTC. It is translated as CASRPDQETQYF.